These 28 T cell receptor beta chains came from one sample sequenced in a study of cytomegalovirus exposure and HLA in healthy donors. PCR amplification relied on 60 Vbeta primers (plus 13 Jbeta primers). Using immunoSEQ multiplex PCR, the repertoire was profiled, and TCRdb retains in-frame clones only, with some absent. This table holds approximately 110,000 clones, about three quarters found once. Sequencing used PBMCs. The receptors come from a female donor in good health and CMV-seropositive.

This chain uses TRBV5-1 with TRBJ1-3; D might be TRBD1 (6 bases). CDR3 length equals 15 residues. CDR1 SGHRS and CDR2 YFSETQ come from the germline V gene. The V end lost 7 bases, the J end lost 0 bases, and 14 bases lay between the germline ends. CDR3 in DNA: TGCGCCAGCGCTGAACAGGGTACCTCTGGAAACACCATATATTTT. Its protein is CASAEQGTSGNTIYF. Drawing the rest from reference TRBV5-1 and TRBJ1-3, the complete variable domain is KAGVTQTPRYLIKTRGQQVTLSCSPISGHRSVSWYQQTPGQGLQFLFEYFSETQRNKGNFPGRFSGRQFSNSRSEMNVSTLELGDSALYLCASAEQGTSGNTIYFGEGSWLTVV.

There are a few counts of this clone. In nucleotides, the CDR3 is TGTGCCAGCAGTAATCTGGACAGGTCCGGGGAAAAACTGTTTTTT. It translates to CASSNLDRSGEKLFF. V is TRBV27 and J is TRBJ1-4, with 7 positions matching TRBD1. This CDR3 is 15 amino acids long. The germline V gene encodes CDR1 MNHEY and CDR2 SMNVEV (reference sequence). V lost 5 bases to trimming and J lost 8 bases; unmatched junction nucleotides: 11. The whole variable domain, remainder taken from reference TRBV27 and TRBJ1-4, is EAQVTQNPRYLITVTGKKLTVTCSQNMNHEYMSWYRQDPGLGLRQIYYSMNVEVTDKGDVPEGYKVSRKEKRNFPLILESPSPNQTSLYFCASSNLDRSGEKLFFGSGTQLSVL.

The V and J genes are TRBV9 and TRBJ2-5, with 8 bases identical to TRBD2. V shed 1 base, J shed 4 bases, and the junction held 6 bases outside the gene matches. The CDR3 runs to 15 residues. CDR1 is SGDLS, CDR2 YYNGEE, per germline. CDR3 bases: TGTGCCAGCAGCGTAACGACTAGCGATTCAGAGACCCAGTACTTC. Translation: CASSVTTSDSETQYF.

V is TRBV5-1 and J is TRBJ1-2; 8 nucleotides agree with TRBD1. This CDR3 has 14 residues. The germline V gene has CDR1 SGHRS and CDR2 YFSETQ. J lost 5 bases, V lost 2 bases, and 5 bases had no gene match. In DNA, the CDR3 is TGCGCCAGCAGCTTCTCAGGGGGCCAATATGGCTACACCTTC. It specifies CASSFSGGQYGYTF.

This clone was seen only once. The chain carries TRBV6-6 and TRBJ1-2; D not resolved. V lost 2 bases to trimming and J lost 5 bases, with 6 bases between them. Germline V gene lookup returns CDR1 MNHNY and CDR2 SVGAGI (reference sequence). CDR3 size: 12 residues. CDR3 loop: CASSYPGYGYTF. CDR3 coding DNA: TGTGCCAGCAGTTACCCGGGATATGGCTACACCTTC.

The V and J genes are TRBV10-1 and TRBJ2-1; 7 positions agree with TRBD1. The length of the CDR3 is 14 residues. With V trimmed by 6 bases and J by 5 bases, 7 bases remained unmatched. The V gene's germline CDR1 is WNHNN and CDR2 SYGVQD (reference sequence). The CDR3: CASSAGTADNEQFF. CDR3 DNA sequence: TGCGCCAGCAGCGCCGGGACAGCCGACAATGAGCAGTTCTTC.

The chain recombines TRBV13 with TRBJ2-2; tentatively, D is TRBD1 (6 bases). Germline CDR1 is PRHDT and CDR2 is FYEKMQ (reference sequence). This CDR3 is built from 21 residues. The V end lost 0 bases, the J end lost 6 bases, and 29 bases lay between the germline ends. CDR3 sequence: CASSLGTGHLRKRDKPGELFF. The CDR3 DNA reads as TGTGCCAGCAGCTTAGGTACGGGACACCTAAGGAAACGTGATAAACCCGGGGAGCTGTTTTTT. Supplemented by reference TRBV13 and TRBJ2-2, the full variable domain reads AAGVIQSPRHLIKEKRETATLKCYPIPRHDTVYWYQQGPGQDPQFLISFYEKMQSDKGSIPDRFSAQQFSDYHSELNMSSLELGDSALYFCASSLGTGHLRKRDKPGELFFGEGSRLTVL.

CDR3 DNA sequence: TGTGCCAGCAGCCAAGGTAGCTGGAATTACCTCACAGATACGCAGTATTTT. As protein: CASSQGSWNYLTDTQYF. J is TRBJ2-3 and V is TRBV14; D not certain. The CDR3 is 17 residues long. Germline lookup yields CDR1 SGHDN and CDR2 FVKESK. V was trimmed by 1 base and J by 2 bases, leaving 16 bases between them.

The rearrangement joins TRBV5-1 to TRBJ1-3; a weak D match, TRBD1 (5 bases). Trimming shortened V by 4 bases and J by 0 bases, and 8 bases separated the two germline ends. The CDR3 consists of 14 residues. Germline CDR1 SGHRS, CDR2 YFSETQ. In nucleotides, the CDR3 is TGCGCCAGCAGCAGGACAAACTCTGGAAACACCATATATTTT. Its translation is CASSRTNSGNTIYF.

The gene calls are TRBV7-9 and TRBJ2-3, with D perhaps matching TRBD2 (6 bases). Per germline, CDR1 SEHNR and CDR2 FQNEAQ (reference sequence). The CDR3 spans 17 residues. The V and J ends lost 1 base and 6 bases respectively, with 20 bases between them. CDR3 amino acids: CASSLGVVADKSDTQYF. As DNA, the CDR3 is TGTGCCAGCAGCTTAGGGGTGGTAGCGGATAAGTCGGATACGCAGTATTTT.

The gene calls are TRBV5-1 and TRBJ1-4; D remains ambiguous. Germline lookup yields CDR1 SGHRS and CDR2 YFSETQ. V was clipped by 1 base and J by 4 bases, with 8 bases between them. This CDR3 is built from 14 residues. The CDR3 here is CASSLWQRNEKLFF. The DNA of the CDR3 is TGCGCCAGCAGCTTGTGGCAGCGTAATGAAAAACTGTTTTTT.

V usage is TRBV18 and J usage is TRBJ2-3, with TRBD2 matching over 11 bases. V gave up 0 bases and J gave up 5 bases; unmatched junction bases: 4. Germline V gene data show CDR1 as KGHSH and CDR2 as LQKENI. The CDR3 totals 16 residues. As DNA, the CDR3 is TGTGCCAGCTCACCACCTAGCGGGAGGGCCGAAGATACGCAGTATTTT. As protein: CASSPPSGRAEDTQYF.

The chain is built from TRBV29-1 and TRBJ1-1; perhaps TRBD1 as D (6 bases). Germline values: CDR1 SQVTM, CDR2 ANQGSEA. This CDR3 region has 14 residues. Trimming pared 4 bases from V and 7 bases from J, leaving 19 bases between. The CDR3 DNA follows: TGCAGCGTTGCGGAAGGGGGAGCAACTAGTGAAGCTTTCTTT. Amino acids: CSVAEGGATSEAFF.

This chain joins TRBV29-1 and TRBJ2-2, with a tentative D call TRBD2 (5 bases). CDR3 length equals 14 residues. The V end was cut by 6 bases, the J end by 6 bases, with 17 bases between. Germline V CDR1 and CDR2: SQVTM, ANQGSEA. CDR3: CSVVLTGSAGELFF. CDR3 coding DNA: TGCAGCGTGGTGCTAACGGGGTCAGCCGGGGAGCTGTTTTTT.

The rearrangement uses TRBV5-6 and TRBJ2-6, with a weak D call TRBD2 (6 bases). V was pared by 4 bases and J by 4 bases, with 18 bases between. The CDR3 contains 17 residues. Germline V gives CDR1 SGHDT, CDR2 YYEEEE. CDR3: CASSHQGRSAGANVLTF. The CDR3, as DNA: TGTGCCAGCAGCCACCAAGGGAGGTCGGCCGGGGCCAACGTCCTGACTTTC. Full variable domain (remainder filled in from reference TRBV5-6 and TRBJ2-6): DAGVTQSPTHLIKTRGQQVTLRCSPKSGHDTVSWYQQALGQGPQFIFQYYEEEERQRGNFPDRFSGHQFPNYSSELNVNALLLGDSALYLCASSHQGRSAGANVLTFGAGSRLTVL.

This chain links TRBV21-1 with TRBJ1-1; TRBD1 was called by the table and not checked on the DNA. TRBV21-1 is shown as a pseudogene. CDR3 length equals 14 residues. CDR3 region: CASNEDRANTEAFF. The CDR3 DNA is TGTGCCAGCAACGAGGACAGGGCGAACACTGAAGCTTTCTTT.

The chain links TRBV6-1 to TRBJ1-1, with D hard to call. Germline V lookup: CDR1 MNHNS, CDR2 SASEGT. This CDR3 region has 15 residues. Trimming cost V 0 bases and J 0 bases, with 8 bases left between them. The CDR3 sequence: CASSEAPVMNTEAFF. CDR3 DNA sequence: TGTGCCAGCAGTGAAGCGCCAGTTATGAACACTGAAGCTTTCTTT.

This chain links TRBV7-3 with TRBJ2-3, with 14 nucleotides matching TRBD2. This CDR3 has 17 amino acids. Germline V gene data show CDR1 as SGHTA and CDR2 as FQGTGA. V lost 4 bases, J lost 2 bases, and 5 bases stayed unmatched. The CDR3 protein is CASSYRLAGGFTDTQYF. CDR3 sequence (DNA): TGTGCCAGCAGCTACCGACTAGCGGGGGGGTTCACAGATACGCAGTATTTT.

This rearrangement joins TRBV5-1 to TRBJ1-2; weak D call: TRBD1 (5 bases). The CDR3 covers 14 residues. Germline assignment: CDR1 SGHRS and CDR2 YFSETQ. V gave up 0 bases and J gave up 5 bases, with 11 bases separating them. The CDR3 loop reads CASSLGNDRYGYTF. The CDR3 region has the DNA TGCGCCAGCAGCTTGGGGAATGACAGATATGGCTACACCTTC.

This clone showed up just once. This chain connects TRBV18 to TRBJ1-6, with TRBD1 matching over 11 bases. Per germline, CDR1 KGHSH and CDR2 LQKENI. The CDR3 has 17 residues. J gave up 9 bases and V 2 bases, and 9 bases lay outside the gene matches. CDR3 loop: CASSPTGGQGAISPLHF. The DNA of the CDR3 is TGTGCCAGCTCACCAACGGGCGGACAGGGGGCTATTTCACCCCTCCACTTT. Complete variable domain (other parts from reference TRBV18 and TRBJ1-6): NAGVMQNPRHLVRRRGQEARLRCSPMKGHSHVYWYRQLPEEGLKFMVYLQKENIIDESGMPKERFSAEFPKEGPSILRIQQVVRGDSAAYFCASSPTGGQGAISPLHFGNGTRLTVT.

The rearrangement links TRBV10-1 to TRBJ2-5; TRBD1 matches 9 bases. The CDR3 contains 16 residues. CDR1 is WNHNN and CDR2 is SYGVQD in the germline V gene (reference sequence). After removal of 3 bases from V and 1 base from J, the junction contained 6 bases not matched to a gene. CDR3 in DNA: TGCGCCAGCAGTGAAGGACAGGGGATCCTCCAAGAGACCCAGTACTTC. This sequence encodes CASSEGQGILQETQYF.

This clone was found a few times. The CDR3: CASSPIDRVDEQFF. The CDR3 coding sequence is TGCGCCAGCAGCCCTATTGACAGGGTTGATGAGCAGTTCTTC. The chain combines TRBV5-1 with TRBJ2-1; 7 bases map to TRBD1. J lost 8 bases, V lost 4 bases, and 9 bases had no gene match. Looked up from germline, CDR1 is SGHRS and CDR2 is YFSETQ. This CDR3 region has 14 residues.

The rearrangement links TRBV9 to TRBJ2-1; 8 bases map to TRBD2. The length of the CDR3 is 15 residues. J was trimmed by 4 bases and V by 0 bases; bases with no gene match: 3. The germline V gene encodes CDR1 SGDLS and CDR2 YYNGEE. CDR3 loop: CASSVVSGTYNEQFF. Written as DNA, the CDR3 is TGTGCCAGCAGCGTAGTTAGCGGGACGTACAATGAGCAGTTCTTC.

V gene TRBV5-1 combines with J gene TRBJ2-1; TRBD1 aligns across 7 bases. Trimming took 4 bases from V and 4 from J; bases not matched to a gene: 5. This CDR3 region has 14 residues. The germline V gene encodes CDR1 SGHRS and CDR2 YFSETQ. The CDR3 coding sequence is TGCGCCAGCAGCACGGGACAGATGTACAATGAGCAGTTCTTC. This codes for CASSTGQMYNEQFF.

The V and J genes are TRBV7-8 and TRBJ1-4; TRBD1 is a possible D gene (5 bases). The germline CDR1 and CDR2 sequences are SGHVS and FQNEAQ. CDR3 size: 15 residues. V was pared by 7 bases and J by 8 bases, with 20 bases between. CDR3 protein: CASTLLSGGREKLFF. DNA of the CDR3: TGTGCCAGCACCCTCTTGAGCGGGGGTCGAGAAAAACTGTTTTTT.

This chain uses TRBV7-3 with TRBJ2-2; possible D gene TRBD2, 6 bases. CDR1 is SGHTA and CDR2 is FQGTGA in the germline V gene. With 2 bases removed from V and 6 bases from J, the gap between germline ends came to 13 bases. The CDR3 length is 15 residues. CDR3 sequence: CASSLQTSRSGELFF. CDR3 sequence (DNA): TGTGCCAGCAGCTTACAGACTAGTCGGTCCGGGGAGCTGTTTTTT.

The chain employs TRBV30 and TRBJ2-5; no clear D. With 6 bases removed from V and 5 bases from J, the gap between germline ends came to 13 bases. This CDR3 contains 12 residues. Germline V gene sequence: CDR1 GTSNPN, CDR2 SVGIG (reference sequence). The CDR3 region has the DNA TGTGCCTGCGCATGGGCTGGGGAGACCCAGTACTTC. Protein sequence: CACAWAGETQYF.

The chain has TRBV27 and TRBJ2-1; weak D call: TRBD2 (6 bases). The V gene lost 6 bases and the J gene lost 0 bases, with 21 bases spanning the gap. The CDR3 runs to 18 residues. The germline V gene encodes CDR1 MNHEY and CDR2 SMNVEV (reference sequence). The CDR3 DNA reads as TGTGCCAGCAGGGGTGGGGTAGCGGTAAGGAGCTCCTACAATGAGCAGTTCTTC. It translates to CASRGGVAVRSSYNEQFF.